The T cell receptor (beta chain) described here comes from a study of blood T cell repertoires in COVID-19. Looking at the study overall: The United States, Italy and Spain were the sources of the acute and convalescent COVID-19 samples. Sample material is recorded as cDNA or gDNA derived from T cells, B-cell-depleted T cells, or PBMCs.

Germline V lookup: CDR1 WSHSY, CDR2 SAAADI. The V gene end was trimmed by 2 bases and the J gene end by 5 bases; junction bases not matched to a gene: 9. CDR3 length: 15 amino acids. As originally analysed: Scientists estimated how many nucleated cells there were by amplifying reference gene primers. Clones were read by immunoSEQ multiplex PCR, and TCRdb kept only the in-frame ones, dropping some. Clone size and the V and J calls come from that table; the DNA yielded D and trimming. The sample yields 110,000 or so clones, approximately 81% seen once. This clone has only one observation. What was sequenced was peripheral blood. This sequence originates from a human donor in a cohort sampled during active COVID-19. The chain links TRBV10-2 to TRBJ2-7; 7 nucleotides line up with TRBD1. The CDR3 DNA follows: TGCGCCAGCAGTGAGAAGACAGGGAGTCTCCACGAGCAGTACTTC. As protein: CASSEKTGSLHEQYF.